This T cell receptor beta chain was sequenced in a study of blood T cell repertoires in COVID-19. The overall study: From the United States, Italy and Spain came samples of acute and convalescent COVID-19.

Living in roughly 25 US areas, the participants were between roughly 18 and 90 years of age. In assigning cohorts, the study relied on participant-reported clinical history. Each recovered donor of Cohort 3 presented with two negative PCRs, clearance, or symptom resolution. TCRdb's copy holds only in-frame clones and misses some; the assay was immunoSEQ multiplex PCR. The sample includes around 200,000 clones, 85% of them seen just once. The CDR3 contains 16 residues. Trimming at V came to 4 bases and at J to 4 bases, leaving 8 bases not matched to a gene. Germline CDR1 SQVTM, CDR2 ANQGSEA. The sequence was obtained from a man aged 35-49 years who had recovered from COVID-19. The chain combines TRBV29-1 with TRBJ2-5; 14 nucleotides agree with TRBD2. The sequenced sample consisted of PBMCs or T cells enriched from blood (not recorded which). CDR3 in DNA: TGCAGCGTTGCCGGGACTAGCGGGGGAATAGGAGAGACCCAGTACTTC. Encoded protein: CSVAGTSGGIGETQYF.